The present T cell receptor (beta chain) was sequenced within a study of shared clonotypes between healthy human individuals. On the study more broadly: Participating donors consisted of a couple of women and a few men aged 18 to 49.

J lost 3 bases, V lost 5 bases, and 4 bases had no gene match. The CDR3 totals 15 residues. Germline CDR1 LNHDA, CDR2 SQIVND (reference sequence). Selected positively for CCR7 and CD45RO-negative, naive CD8 cells excluded terminally differentiated effector memory CD45RA+ cells. Study outcomes and limitations: Non-shared clonotypes showed lower generation probabilities than clonotypes common to all four donors. Estimated clonotype richness was generally higher in naive than memory subsets.

To note about this clone: Its antigen is as yet unknown.

The method was immunoSEQ multiplex PCR; TCRdb's version includes in-frame clones alone and lacks a portion of them. The table shows around 600,000 clones, with more than 95% occurring only once. The chain recombines TRBV19 with TRBJ2-3, with TRBD2 identical over 11 bases. This sequence originates from a man aged 30-40 years in good health. The specimen sequenced was naive CD8+ T cells sorted from blood. CDR3 sequence reads: CASSALAGVTDTQYF. For the CDR3, the DNA is TGTGCCAGTAGTGCACTAGCGGGAGTAACAGATACGCAGTATTTT.